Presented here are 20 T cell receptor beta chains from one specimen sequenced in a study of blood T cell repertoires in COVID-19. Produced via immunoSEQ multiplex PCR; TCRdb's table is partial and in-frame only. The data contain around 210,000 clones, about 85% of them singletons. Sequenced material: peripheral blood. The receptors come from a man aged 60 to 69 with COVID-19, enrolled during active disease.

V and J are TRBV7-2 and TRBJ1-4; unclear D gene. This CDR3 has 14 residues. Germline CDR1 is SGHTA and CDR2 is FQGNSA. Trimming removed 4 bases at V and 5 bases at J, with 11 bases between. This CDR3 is CASSSGGLNEKLFF. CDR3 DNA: TGTGCCAGCAGCTCCGGTGGACTAAATGAAAAACTGTTTTTT. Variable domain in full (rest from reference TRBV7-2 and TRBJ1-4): GAGVSQSPSNKVTEKGKDVELRCDPISGHTALYWYRQSLGQGLEFLIYFQGNSAPDKSGLPSDRFSAERTGGSVSTLTIQRTQQEDSAVYLCASSSGGLNEKLFFGSGTQLSVL.

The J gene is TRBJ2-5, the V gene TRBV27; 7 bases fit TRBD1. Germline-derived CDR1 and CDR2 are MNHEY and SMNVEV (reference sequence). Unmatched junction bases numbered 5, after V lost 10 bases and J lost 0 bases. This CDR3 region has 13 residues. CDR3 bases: TGTGCCAACACACAGGGGTACCAAGAGACCCAGTACTTC. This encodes CANTQGYQETQYF.

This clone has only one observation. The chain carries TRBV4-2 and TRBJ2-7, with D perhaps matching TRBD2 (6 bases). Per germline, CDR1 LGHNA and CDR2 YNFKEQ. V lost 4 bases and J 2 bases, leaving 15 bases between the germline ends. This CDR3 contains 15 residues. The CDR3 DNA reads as TGTGCCAGCAGCCGGGGACGGGAGTCCCCCTACGAGCAGTACTTC. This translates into CASSRGRESPYEQYF.

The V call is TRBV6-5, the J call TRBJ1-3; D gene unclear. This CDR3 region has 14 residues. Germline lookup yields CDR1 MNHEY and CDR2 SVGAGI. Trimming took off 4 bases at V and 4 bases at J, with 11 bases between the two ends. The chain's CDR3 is CASSSGLTGNTIYF. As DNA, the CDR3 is TGTGCCAGCAGTTCCGGACTTACCGGAAACACCATATATTTT.

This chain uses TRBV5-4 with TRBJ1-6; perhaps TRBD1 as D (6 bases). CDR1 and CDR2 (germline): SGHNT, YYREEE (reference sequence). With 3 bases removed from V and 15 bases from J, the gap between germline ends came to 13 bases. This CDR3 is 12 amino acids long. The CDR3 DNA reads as TGTGCCAGCAGCTCCGACAGGTCAAGCCTCCACTTT. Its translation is CASSSDRSSLHF. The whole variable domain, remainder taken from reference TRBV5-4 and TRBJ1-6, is ETGVTQSPTHLIKTRGQQVTLRCSSQSGHNTVSWYQQALGQGPQFIFQYYREEENGRGNFPPRFSGLQFPNYSSELNVNALELDDSALYLCASSSDRSSLHFGNGTRLTVT.

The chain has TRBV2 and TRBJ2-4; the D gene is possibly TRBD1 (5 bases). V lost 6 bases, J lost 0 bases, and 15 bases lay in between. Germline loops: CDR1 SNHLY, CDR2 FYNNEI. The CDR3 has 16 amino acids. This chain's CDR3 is CASRFTYQGAKNIQYF. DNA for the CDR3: TGTGCCAGCAGGTTTACCTACCAGGGAGCCAAAAACATTCAGTACTTC.

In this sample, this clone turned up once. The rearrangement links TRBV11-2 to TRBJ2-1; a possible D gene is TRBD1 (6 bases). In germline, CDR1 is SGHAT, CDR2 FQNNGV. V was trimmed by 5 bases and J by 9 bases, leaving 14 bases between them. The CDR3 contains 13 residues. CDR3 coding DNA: TGTGCCAGCAGCCCCGGGACACGCGGTGAGCAGTTCTTC. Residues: CASSPGTRGEQFF.

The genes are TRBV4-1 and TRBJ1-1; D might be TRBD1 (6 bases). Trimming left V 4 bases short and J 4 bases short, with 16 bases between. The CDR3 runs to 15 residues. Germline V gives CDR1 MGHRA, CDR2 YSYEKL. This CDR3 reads CASSLQGGGGTEAFF. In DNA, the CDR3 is TGCGCCAGCAGCCTGCAAGGGGGGGGTGGCACTGAAGCTTTCTTT.

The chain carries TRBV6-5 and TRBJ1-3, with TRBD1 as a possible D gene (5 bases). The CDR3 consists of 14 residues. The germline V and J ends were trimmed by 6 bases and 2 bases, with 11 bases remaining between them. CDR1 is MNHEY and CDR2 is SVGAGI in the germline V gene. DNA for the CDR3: TGTGCCAGCAGCGCGGTAGGGGCTGGAAACACCATATATTTT. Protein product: CASSAVGAGNTIYF.

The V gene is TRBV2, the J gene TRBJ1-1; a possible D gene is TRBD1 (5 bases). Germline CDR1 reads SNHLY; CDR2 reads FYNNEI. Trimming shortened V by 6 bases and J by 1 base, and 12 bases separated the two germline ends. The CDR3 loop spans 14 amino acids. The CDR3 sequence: CASRVRGGNTEAFF. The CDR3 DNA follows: TGTGCCAGCAGGGTAAGGGGCGGGAACACTGAAGCTTTCTTT. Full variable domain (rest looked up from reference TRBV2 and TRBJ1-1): EPEVTQTPSHQVTQMGQEVILRCVPISNHLYFYWYRQILGQKVEFLVSFYNNEISEKSEIFDDQFSVERPDGSNFTLKIRSTKLEDSAMYFCASRVRGGNTEAFFGQGTRLTVV.

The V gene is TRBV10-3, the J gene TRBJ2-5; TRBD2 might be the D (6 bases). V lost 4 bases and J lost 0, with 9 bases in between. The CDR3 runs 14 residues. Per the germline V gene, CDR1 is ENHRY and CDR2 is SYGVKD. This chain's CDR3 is CAISAGGYQETQYF. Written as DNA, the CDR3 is TGTGCCATCAGTGCAGGAGGGTACCAAGAGACCCAGTACTTC.

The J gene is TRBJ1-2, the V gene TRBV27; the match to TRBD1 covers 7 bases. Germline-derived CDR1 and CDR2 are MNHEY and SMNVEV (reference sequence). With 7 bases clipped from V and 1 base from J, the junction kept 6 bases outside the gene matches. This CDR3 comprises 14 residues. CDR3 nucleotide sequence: TGTGCCAGCACACGATACAGGGGTAACTATGGCTACACCTTC. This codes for CASTRYRGNYGYTF.

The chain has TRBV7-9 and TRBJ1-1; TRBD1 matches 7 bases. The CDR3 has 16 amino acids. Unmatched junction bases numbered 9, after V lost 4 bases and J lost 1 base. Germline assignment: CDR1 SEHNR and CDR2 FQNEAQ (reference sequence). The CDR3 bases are TGTGCCAGCAGCTCATATCCAGGGGGAAAGAACACTGAAGCTTTCTTT. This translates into CASSSYPGGKNTEAFF.

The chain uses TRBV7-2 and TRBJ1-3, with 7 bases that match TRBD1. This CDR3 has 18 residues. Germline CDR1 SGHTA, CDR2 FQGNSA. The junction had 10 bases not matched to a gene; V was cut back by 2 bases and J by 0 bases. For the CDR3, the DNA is TGTGCCAGCAGCTTATATCAGGGACAGAGTCGCTCTGGAAACACCATATATTTT. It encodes CASSLYQGQSRSGNTIYF.

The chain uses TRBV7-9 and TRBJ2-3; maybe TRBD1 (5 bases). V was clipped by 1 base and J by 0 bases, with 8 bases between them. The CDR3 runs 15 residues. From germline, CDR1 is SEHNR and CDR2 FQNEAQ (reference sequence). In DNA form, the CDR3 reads TGTGCCAGCAGCTTAGGACAGTCTAGCACAGATACGCAGTATTTT. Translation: CASSLGQSSTDTQYF.

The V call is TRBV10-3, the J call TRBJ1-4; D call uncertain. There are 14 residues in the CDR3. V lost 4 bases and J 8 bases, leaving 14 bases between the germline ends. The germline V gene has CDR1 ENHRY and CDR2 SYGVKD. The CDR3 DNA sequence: TGTGCCATCAGTGGTGAGGCAGTAAGCGAAAAACTGTTTTTT. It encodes CAISGEAVSEKLFF.

The CDR3 nucleotides read TGTGCCAGCAGCCAAAACGCCGGGACAGGGAACACTGAAGCTTTCTTT. Translated: CASSQNAGTGNTEAFF. The chain combines TRBV3-1 (or the pseudogene TRBV3-2) with TRBJ1-1; 8 nucleotides line up with TRBD1. Germline V CDR1 and CDR2: LGHDT, YNNKEL (reference sequence). J gave up 1 base and V 2 bases, and 6 bases lay outside the gene matches. The CDR3 has 16 residues.

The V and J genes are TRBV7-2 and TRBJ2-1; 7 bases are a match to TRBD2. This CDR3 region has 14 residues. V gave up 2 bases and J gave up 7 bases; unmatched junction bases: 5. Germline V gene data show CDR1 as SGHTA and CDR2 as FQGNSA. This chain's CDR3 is CASSLRGSWNEQFF. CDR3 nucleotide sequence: TGTGCCAGCAGCTTACGCGGGAGTTGGAATGAGCAGTTCTTC.

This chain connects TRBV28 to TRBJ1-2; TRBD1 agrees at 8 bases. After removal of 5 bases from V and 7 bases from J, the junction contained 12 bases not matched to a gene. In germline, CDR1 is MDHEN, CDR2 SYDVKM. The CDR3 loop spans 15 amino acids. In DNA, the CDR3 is TGTGCCAGCAGTCTCTCACAGGGGGGTTGGGGTGGCTACACCTTC. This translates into CASSLSQGGWGGYTF.

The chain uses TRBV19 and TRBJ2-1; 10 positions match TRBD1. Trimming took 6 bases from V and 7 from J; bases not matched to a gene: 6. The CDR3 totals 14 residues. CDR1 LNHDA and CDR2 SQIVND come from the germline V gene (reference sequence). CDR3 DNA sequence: TGTGCCAGTAGAACAGACAGGGGGCGTAATGAGCAGTTCTTC. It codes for CASRTDRGRNEQFF.